The T cell receptor (beta chain) described here comes from a study of T cells in women clearing cervical HPV infection. Across the whole study: Donors had HPV16-related CIN3 or worse; 2 had invasive cancer. Control women cleared a single incident HPV16 infection within 12 months. Case blood was drawn a median about 23 weeks after lesion detection.

This CDR3 is built from 12 residues. CDR1 is SQVTM, CDR2 ANQGSEA, per germline. Points on this clone: The read gets to within 3 residues of the CDR3 end, and the germline J gene fills in the rest.

TCR beta CDR3 amplified by multiplex PCR from approximately 1,100 ng genomic DNA. TCRdb's copy holds only in-frame clones and misses some; the assay was immunoSEQ multiplex PCR. The table for this sample gives 11,000 to 15,000 clones. The receptor was derived from a woman aged 18 to 69 with a cervical HPV16 infection that either progressed to CIN3+ or cleared (not recorded which). This chain joins TRBV29-1 and TRBJ1-2, with D possibly being TRBD1 (5 bases). Material for sequencing was blood buffy coat. CDR3 residues: CSARDSTTGYTF. The DNA read from the CDR3 is TGCAGCGCCCGGGACTCGACTACGGGC.